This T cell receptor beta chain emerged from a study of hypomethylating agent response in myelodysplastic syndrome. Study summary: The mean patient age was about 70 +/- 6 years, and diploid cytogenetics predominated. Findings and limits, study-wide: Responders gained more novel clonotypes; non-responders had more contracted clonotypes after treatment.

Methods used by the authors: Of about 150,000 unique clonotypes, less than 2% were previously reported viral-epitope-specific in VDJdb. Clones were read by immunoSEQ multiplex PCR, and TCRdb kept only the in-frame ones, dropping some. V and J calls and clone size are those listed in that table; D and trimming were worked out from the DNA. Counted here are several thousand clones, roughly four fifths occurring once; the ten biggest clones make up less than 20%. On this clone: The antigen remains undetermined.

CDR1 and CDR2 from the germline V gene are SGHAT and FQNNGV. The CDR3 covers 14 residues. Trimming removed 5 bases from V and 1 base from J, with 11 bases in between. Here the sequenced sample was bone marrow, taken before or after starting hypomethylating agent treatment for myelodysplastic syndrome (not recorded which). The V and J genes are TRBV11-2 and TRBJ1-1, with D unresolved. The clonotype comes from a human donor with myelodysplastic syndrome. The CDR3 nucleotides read TGTGCCAGCAGCCCAAATTGGGGGAACACTGAAGCTTTCTTT. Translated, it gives CASSPNWGNTEAFF.